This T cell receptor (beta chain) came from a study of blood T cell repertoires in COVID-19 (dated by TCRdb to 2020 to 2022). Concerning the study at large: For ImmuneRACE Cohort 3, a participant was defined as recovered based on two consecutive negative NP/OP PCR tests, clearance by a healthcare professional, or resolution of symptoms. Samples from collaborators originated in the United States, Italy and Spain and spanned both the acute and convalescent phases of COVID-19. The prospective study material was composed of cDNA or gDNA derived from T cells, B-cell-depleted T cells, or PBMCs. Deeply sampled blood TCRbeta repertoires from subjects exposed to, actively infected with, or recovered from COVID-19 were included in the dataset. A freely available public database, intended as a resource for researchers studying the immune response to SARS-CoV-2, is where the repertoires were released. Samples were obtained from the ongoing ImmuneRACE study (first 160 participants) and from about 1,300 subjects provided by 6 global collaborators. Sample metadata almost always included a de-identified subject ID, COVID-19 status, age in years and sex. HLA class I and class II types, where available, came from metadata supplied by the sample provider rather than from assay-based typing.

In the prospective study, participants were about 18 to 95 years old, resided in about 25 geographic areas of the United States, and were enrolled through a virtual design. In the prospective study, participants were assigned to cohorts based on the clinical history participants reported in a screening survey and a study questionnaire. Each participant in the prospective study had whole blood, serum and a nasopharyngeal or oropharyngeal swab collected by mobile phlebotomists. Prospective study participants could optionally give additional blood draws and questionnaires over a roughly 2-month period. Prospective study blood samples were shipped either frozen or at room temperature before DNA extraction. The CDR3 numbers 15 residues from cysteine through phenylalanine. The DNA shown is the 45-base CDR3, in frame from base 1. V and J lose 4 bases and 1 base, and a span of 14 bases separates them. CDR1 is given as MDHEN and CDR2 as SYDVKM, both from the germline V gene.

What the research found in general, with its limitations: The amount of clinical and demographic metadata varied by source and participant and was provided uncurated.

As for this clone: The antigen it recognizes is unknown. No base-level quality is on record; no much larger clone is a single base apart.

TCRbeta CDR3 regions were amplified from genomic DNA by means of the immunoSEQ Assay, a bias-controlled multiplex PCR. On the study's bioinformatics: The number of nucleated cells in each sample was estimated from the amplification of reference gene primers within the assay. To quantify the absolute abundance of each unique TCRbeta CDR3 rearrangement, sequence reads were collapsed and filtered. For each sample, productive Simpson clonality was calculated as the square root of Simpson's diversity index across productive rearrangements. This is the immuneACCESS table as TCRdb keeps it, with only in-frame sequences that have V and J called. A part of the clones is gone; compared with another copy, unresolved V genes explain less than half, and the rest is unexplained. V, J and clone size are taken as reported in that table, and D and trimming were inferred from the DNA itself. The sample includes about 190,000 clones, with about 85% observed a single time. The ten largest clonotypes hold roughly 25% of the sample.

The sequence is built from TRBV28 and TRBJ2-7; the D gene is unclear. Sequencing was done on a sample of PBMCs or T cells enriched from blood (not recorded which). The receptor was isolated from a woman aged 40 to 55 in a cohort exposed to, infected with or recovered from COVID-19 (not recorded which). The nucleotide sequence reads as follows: TGTGCCAGCAGTTCCACCACCCCTAGTTCCTACGAGCAGTACTTC. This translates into CASSSTTPSSYEQYF. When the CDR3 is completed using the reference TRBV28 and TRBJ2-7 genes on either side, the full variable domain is DVKVTQSSRYLVKRTGEKVFLECVQDMDHENMFWYRQDPGLGLRLIYFSYDVKMKEKGDIPEGYSVSREKKERFSLILESASTNQTSMYLCASSSTTPSSYEQYFGPGTRLTVT.